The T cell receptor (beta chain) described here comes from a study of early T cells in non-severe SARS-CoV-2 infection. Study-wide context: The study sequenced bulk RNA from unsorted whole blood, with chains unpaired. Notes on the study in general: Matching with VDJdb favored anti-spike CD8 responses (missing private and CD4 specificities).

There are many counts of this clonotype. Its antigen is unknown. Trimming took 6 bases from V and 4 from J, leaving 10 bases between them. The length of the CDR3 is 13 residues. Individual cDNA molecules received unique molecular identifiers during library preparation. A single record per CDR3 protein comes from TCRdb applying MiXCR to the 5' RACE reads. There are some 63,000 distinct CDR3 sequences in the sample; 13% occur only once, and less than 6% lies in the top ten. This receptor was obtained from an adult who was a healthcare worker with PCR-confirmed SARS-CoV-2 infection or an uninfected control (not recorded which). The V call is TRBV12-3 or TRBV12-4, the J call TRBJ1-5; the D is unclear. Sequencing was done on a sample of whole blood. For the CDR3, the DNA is TGTGCCAGCAGCCTGGACTTAAATCAGCCCCAGCATTTT. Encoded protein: CASSLDLNQPQHF.